Here is one TCR beta chain with its context. Its antigen is undetermined. Only in-frame clones appear in the TCRdb table, and some are missing; sequencing was by immunoSEQ multiplex PCR. This sample yields 40,000 to 55,000 clones, of which about 89% are seen a single time; over 3.5% belongs to the top ten. This record belongs to a study of neoadjuvant nivolumab and ipilimumab in lung cancer. Findings and caveats of the study: TCR richness and clonality were higher in tumors than adjacent uninvolved lung.

V dropped 1 base and J dropped 6; count of bases not matched to a gene: 2. This CDR3 is built from 15 residues. The germline V gene has CDR1 KGHSH and CDR2 LQKENI. This TCR came from an adult with non-small cell lung cancer. Some clones in this sample may be carry-over from other donors' samples. Material: blood, obtained before neoadjuvant nivolumab, alone or with ipilimumab. The V call is TRBV18, the J call TRBJ2-1, with 11 bases identical to TRBD2. CDR3 bases: TGTGCCAGCTCACCACAGGGACTAGCGGCCAATGAGCAGTTCTTC. Its protein is CASSPQGLAANEQFF.